This TCR beta chain was documented in a study of response to subunit inactivated influenza vaccine. Study results and caveats: Few additional T cells are recruited per seasonal influenza vaccination, authors suggested.

Using its own MiXCR run on the RT-PCR reads, TCRdb lists one record per CDR3 protein. The table lists about 240,000 distinct CDR3 sequences, more than 9% of them singletons. The V and J ends lost 9 bases and 1 base, in that order; junction bases with no gene match: 4. Germline V lookup: CDR1 ENHRY, CDR2 SYGVKD. The CDR3 runs 14 residues. Turning to this clonotype: Antigen specificity is unknown.

The source was non-naive T cells sorted from PBMCs, collected around two weeks before vaccination. The receptor comes from a man in his fifties or sixties who received an inactivated influenza vaccine. J is TRBJ2-1 and V is TRBV10-3; 9 bases map to TRBD2. The CDR3 DNA reads TGTGCCATAGGAGCGGGAGGATCCTACAATGAGCAGTTCTTC. It translates to CAIGAGGSYNEQFF.